This T cell receptor beta chain came from a study of CD8 T cells in ankylosing spondylitis. Each TCR beta library was made by quantitative 5'-RACE that incorporated molecular barcodes. TCRdb reprocessed the 5' RACE reads with MiXCR, giving one entry per CDR3 protein. This sample carries about 170,000 distinct CDR3 sequences, about 17% of them seen once, and the ten largest clones take around 7.6%. In germline, CDR1 is MGHRA, CDR2 YSYEKL. Between the trimmed V and J ends, which lost 2 bases and 6 bases, there was a span of 13 bases. The CDR3 consists of 15 residues. In this sample, this clonotype turned up many times.

Specimen: blood, either unsorted or a sorted T cell fraction (not recorded which). The gene calls are TRBV4-1 and TRBJ2-2; D may be TRBD1 (6 bases). This TCR came from a male donor with ankylosing spondylitis or in good health (not recorded which). The CDR3 here is CASSQQDRIPGELFF. CDR3 coding DNA: TGCGCCAGCAGCCAACAGGACAGAATCCCCGGGGAGCTGTTTTTT.